The 7 T cell receptor beta chains listed next were all sequenced from one sample in a study of T cells in Graves' hyperthyroidism and ophthalmopathy. TCR beta CDR3 sequences were amplified from RNA transcripts. The HTBI primer set served for first-round RT-PCR of the TCR CDR3. TCRdb analysed the multiplex PCR reads with MiXCR anew, one entry per CDR3 protein. Of 27,000 or so distinct CDR3 sequences in the sample, approximately 46% were seen once. The sample comprised blood. These receptors came from a woman under 40 with Graves' hyperthyroidism.

This clonotype occurred once. V gene TRBV10-1 combines with J gene TRBJ2-5, with a tentative D call TRBD2 (6 bases). The CDR3 sequence is 14 residues long. From germline, CDR1 is WNHNN and CDR2 SYGVQD (reference sequence). Trimming took 2 bases from V and 5 from J, leaving 12 bases between them. The CDR3 spells CASSEAGSQETQYF. CDR3 DNA sequence: TGCGCCAGCAGTGAGGCCGGGAGCCAGGAGACCCAGTACTTC.

V is TRBV11-3 and J is TRBJ2-2; D possibly corresponds to TRBD1 (5 bases). CDR3 length: 14 amino acids. V was shortened by 8 bases and J by 0 bases, with 10 bases between the two germline ends. Germline CDR1 SGHNT, CDR2 YENEEA. The CDR3 reads CASGHSPNTGELFF. CDR3 coding DNA: TGTGCCAGCGGACACTCGCCGAACACCGGGGAGCTGTTTTTT. Full variable domain (missing parts from reference TRBV11-3 and TRBJ2-2): EAGVVQSPRYKIIEKKQPVAFWCNPISGHNTLYWYLQNLGQGPELLIRYENEEAVDDSQLPKDRFSAERLKGVDSTLKIQPAELGDSAVYLCASGHSPNTGELFFGEGSRLTVL.

On this clonotype: One end of the junction is discordant with germline, which a read error may explain. This chain joins TRBV12-3 or TRBV12-4 and TRBJ1-2; 7 positions match TRBD1. CDR3 length equals 14 residues. The CDR3 loop reads CASGRTGDSYGHTF. The CDR3 DNA sequence: TGTGCCAGCGGGAGGACAGGAGACAGCTATGGCCACACCTTC.

As concerns this clonotype: The CDR3 end shows no conserved phenylalanine or tryptophan, and so a read error is likely. The CDR3 DNA is TGCGCCAGCAGCTTGCCCAGGACAGGGTCAACAGATACGCAGTATGTT. Translation gives CASSLPRTGSTDTQYV. The chain carries TRBV5-5 and TRBJ2-3; 8 bases map to TRBD1. Germline-derived CDR1 and CDR2 are SGHKS and YYEKEE (reference sequence). The CDR3 length is 16 residues.

This clonotype was seen repeatedly, ten times or more. J is TRBJ2-5 and V is TRBV19, with 8 bases lining up with TRBD1. V shed 8 bases, J shed 5 bases, and the junction held 7 bases outside the gene matches. Germline-derived CDR1 and CDR2 are LNHDA and SQIVND (reference sequence). The CDR3 has 13 amino acids. The CDR3 region has the DNA TGTGCCAGTCGACAGGGGCTGGAGGAGACCCAGTACTTC. It translates to CASRQGLEETQYF.

The table lists this clonotype with many counts. This sequence joins TRBV6-2 or TRBV6-3 and TRBJ1-1; D unresolved. Deletions cut 6 bases from V and 4 bases from J, with 12 bases between. This CDR3 contains 13 residues. Germline-derived CDR1 and CDR2 are MNHEY and SVGEGT. CDR3 nucleotide sequence: TGTGCCAGCAGATCATTGGGTGCCACTGAAGCTTTCTTT. It encodes CASRSLGATEAFF.

By proportion, this clonotype is medium-sized. This chain uses TRBV7-3 with TRBJ2-2; D ambiguous. CDR3 length equals 14 residues. The V end was cut by 2 bases, the J end by 6 bases, with 10 bases between. The germline V gene has CDR1 SGHTA and CDR2 FQGTGA. The CDR3 region is CASSLLGKSGELFF. In DNA, the CDR3 is TGTGCCAGCAGCTTATTGGGGAAGTCCGGGGAGCTGTTTTTT. Filled out from reference TRBV7-3 and TRBJ2-2, the complete variable domain reads GAGVSQTPSNKVTEKGKYVELRCDPISGHTALYWYRQSLGQGPEFLIYFQGTGAADDSGLPNDRFFAVRPEGSVSTLKIQRTERGDSAVYLCASSLLGKSGELFFGEGSRLTVL.